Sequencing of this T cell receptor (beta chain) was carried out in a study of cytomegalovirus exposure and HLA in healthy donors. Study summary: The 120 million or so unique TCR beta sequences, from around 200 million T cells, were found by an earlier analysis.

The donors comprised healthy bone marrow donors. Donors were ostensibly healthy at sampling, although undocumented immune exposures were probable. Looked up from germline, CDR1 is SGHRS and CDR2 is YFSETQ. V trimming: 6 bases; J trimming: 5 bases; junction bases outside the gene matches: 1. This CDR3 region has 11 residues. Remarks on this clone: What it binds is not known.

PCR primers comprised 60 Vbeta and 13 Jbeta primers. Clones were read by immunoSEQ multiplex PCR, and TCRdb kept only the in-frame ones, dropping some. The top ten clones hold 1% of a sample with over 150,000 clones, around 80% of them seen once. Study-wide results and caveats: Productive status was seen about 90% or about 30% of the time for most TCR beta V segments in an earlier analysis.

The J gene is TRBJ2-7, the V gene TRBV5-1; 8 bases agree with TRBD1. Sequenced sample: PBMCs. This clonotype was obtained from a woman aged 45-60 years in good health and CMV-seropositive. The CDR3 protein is CASMDRDEQYF. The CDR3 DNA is TGCGCCAGCATGGACAGGGACGAGCAGTACTTC.